This T cell receptor (beta chain) was obtained from a study of OX40 agonist ivuxolimab in advanced cancers. Background on the study: Every 2 weeks, patients got intravenous ivuxolimab at one of six dose levels (0.01-10 mg/kg). Study-level points and caveats: Partly responding patients at 0.1-3.0 mg/kg showed some of the smallest clonal expansion. Fewer expanded clones were found on average in CD4+ than in CD8+ T cells.

For this clone: The antigen remains undetermined.

Using immunoSEQ multiplex PCR, the repertoire was profiled, and TCRdb retains in-frame clones only, with some absent. The sample includes approximately 60,000 clones, roughly nine tenths seen only once; the top ten take less than 6%. Germline V CDR1 and CDR2: MNHNS, SASEGT. Trimming removed 11 bases from V and 7 bases from J; junction bases left unmatched: 8. CDR3 size: 12 residues. Individuals having autoimmune disease history or systemic immunosuppression were not enrolled. The sample in question was CD4+ or CD8+ T cells sorted from blood, obtained in a trial of the OX40 agonist ivuxolimab. J is TRBJ1-2 and V is TRBV6-1; TRBD1 agrees at 9 bases. The receptor's source is an adult with an advanced solid tumor such as melanoma, head and neck, liver or kidney cancer. CDR3 coding DNA: TGTGCCGGGAACAGGGGGCGGGGTGGCTACACCTTC. Translated: CAGNRGRGGYTF.